This T cell receptor beta chain appears in the sequencing data of a study of cytomegalovirus exposure and HLA in healthy donors. Study findings and constraints: The listing of fewer than 200 TCR beta chains classed them as cytomegalovirus-associated. Reported findings show TCR beta sequences accurately forecast HLA-A and HLA-B alleles in most subjects. Later analysis indicated greater clonal expansion among HLA-associated TCR beta chains than among equally common other chains.

The length of the CDR3 is 14 residues. Trimming stripped 8 bases from V and 6 bases from J, with 22 bases between. The germline gives CDR1 SQVTM, CDR2 ANQGSEA. This clone has a handful of counts. Its antigen is undetermined. While unrecorded immune exposures were likely, the donors were nominally healthy when sampled. Amplification used 60 Vbeta primers and 13 Jbeta primers. Assay used: immunoSEQ multiplex PCR; TCRdb lists only in-frame clones, some missing. Of 95,000 to 120,000 clones in the sample, around 77% were seen once. The sequence came from a woman aged 25 to 39 in good health and CMV-seropositive. The sample was PBMCs. V gene TRBV29-1 combines with J gene TRBJ1-2; a weak D match, TRBD1 (5 bases). CDR3 residues: CSPKRLGEADGYTF. CDR3 sequence (DNA): TGCAGCCCAAAACGTTTGGGGGAGGCGGATGGCTACACCTTC. The full variable domain, in which reference TRBV29-1 and TRBJ1-2 provide the parts outside the CDR3, is SAVISQKPSRDICQRGTSLTIQCQVDSQVTMMFWYRQQPGQSLTLIATANQGSEATYESGFVIDKFPISRPNLTFSTLTVSNMSPEDSSIYLCSPKRLGEADGYTFGSGTRLTVV.